This T cell receptor beta chain was sequenced for a study of blood T cell repertoires in COVID-19. The V end lost 4 bases, the J end lost 9 bases, and 9 bases lay between the germline ends. Germline V lookup: CDR1 KGHDR, CDR2 SFDVKD. The length of the CDR3 is 12 residues. Produced via immunoSEQ multiplex PCR; TCRdb's table is partial and in-frame only. The sample contains hundreds of thousands of clones, 85% to 90% of which appear only once. The genes are TRBV24-1 and TRBJ1-5, with D uncertain. The material sequenced was peripheral blood. This clonotype originated in a woman in her forties or fifties with COVID-19, enrolled during active disease. The CDR3 region is CATSDDLSPQHF. The CDR3 nucleotides read TGTGCCACCAGTGACGACTTATCGCCCCAGCATTTT.